This TCR beta chain appears in the sequencing data of a study of shared clonotypes between healthy human individuals. The germline gives CDR1 SQVTM, CDR2 ANQGSEA. This CDR3 is 12 amino acids long. V lost 4 bases and J lost 3, with 7 bases in between. Libraries were prepared by immunoSEQ multiplex PCR; TCRdb keeps only in-frame clonotypes and omits some of them. The data show 2 million to 2.5 million clones, roughly 95% seen once. The rearrangement uses TRBV29-1 and TRBJ2-1; D remains ambiguous. This receptor was taken from a man between 18 and 35 years old in good health. The sample taken for sequencing was naive CD4+ T cells sorted from blood. Subset here: CD45RA+ positively selected. The CDR3 spells CSVGRLYNEQFF. Written as DNA, the CDR3 is TGCAGCGTTGGGCGGCTCTACAATGAGCAGTTCTTC.